This TCR beta chain was captured by sequencing in a study of metastatic and nonmetastatic thyroid tumors. The overall study: Across blood and tumor or nodule tissue, repertoires from malignant and benign thyroid patients were compared with one another.

Concerning this clone: Its target is unknown.

Treatment of any kind had been given to no patient before thyroid surgery. Study results and caveats: In both blood and tumor samples, TCR beta diversity was reported significantly higher for malignant than benign nodules.

Per the authors' pipeline: Clinicopathological groups of papillary thyroid cancer showed CDR3 differences that were used to build a distant-metastasis classifier. TCRdb re-processed the PCR reads through MiXCR. The V and J calls reflect TCRdb's pipeline rather than the authors' work. The table shows about 12,000 clones, with roughly 28% occurring only once. Germline V gene data show CDR1 as MRHNA and CDR2 as SNTAGT. Trimming cost V 0 bases and J 3 bases, with 2 bases left between them. The CDR3 runs to 13 residues. The specimen sequenced was tumor tissue. V usage is TRBV6-4 and J usage is TRBJ2-2; D not resolved. The clonotype was recovered from a female donor with papillary thyroid cancer or a benign thyroid nodule (not recorded which). Some clones in this sample may be carry-over from other donors' samples. DNA for the CDR3: TGTGCCAGCAGTGACTCGGACACCGGGGAGCTGTTTTTT. Translated: CASSDSDTGELFF.